This passage covers 12 T cell receptor beta chains from one sample sequenced in a study of CD8 T cells in ankylosing spondylitis. In TCRdb, the 5' RACE reads were re-called with MiXCR into one record per CDR3 protein. The sample has 200,000 to 300,000 distinct CDR3 sequences, 10% to 13% seen once; the top ten hold around 2.6%. Material: blood, either unsorted or a sorted T cell fraction (not recorded which). The receptor set was obtained from a male donor with ankylosing spondylitis or in good health (not recorded which).

The chain employs TRBV7-2 and TRBJ2-5, with 8 bases lining up with TRBD1. The CDR3 sequence is 14 residues long. V was pared by 4 bases and J by 4 bases, with 5 bases of the junction left unmatched. Germline values: CDR1 SGHTA, CDR2 FQGNSA. The CDR3 sequence is CASSWTGSGETQYF. The CDR3 nucleotides read TGTGCCAGCAGCTGGACAGGGTCCGGAGAGACCCAGTACTTC.

V and J are TRBV20-1 and TRBJ2-7; maybe TRBD1 (5 bases). Trimming pared 3 bases from V and 5 bases from J, leaving 8 bases between. Germline values: CDR1 DFQATT, CDR2 SNEGSKA (reference sequence). CDR3 length: 11 residues. CDR3 sequence reads: CSASQGHEQYF. CDR3 coding DNA: TGCAGTGCTAGCCAGGGTCACGAGCAGTACTTC.

This clonotype has a count of ten or more. The chain recombines TRBV7-9 with TRBJ1-3; D possibly corresponds to TRBD1 (6 bases). V dropped 5 bases and J dropped 0 bases, with 11 bases sitting between them. Germline CDR1 and CDR2: SEHNR and FQNEAQ (reference sequence). The length of the CDR3 is 15 residues. Here the CDR3 reads CASSPGTSSGNTIYF. The CDR3 DNA reads TGTGCCAGCAGCCCCGGGACAAGCTCTGGAAACACCATATATTTT.

This clonotype was detected many times. The J gene is TRBJ2-1, the V gene TRBV3-1; TRBD2 might be the D (5 bases). The germline CDR1 and CDR2 sequences are LGHDT and YNNKEL (reference sequence). The V end lost 3 bases, the J end lost 7 bases, and 16 bases lay between the germline ends. The CDR3 is 15 amino acids. CDR3 sequence reads: CASSHRGTPRNEQFF. In DNA, the CDR3 is TGTGCCAGCAGCCATCGGGGAACCCCTCGGAATGAGCAGTTCTTC.

This chain uses TRBV5-1 with TRBJ2-3; 7 bases are shared with TRBD1. Germline V lookup: CDR1 SGHRS, CDR2 YFSETQ. The CDR3 is made up of 16 amino acids. V shed 1 base, J shed 5 bases, and the junction held 10 bases outside the gene matches. The CDR3 DNA reads as TGCGCCAGCAGCTTGCAACAGGGGCGATTGGGAGATACGCAGTATTTT. This encodes CASSLQQGRLGDTQYF. Combining the CDR3 with reference TRBV5-1 and TRBJ2-3 gives the whole variable domain KAGVTQTPRYLIKTRGQQVTLSCSPISGHRSVSWYQQTPGQGLQFLFEYFSETQRNKGNFPGRFSGRQFSNSRSEMNVSTLELGDSALYLCASSLQQGRLGDTQYFGPGTRLTVL.

The sample holds many counts of this clonotype. The chain is built from TRBV2 and TRBJ1-5; D is uncertain. The CDR3 is 15 residues long. V was clipped by 2 bases and J by 4 bases, with 12 bases between them. The germline CDR1 and CDR2 sequences are SNHLY and FYNNEI. The CDR3 here is CASSEITVGNQPQHF. The CDR3 DNA reads TGTGCCAGCAGTGAAATAACCGTTGGGAATCAGCCCCAGCATTTT.

The rearrangement joins TRBV7-8 to TRBJ2-7; D uncertain. The CDR3 extends over 13 amino acids. The germline gives CDR1 SGHVS, CDR2 FQNEAQ. The ends were cut back, 3 bases at V and 0 bases at J, with 6 bases in the middle. The CDR3 coding sequence is TGTGCCAGCAGCTTTCAGGTCTCCTACGAGCAGTACTTC. This sequence encodes CASSFQVSYEQYF.

This clonotype was picked up many times. This chain connects TRBV12-3 or TRBV12-4 to TRBJ1-1, with D hard to call. There are 14 residues in the CDR3. Deletions cut 3 bases from V and 1 base from J, with 9 bases between. The CDR3 spells CASSLGIRNTEAFF. DNA of the CDR3: TGTGCCAGCAGTTTGGGTATACGGAACACTGAAGCTTTCTTT.

This clonotype occurred many times. The V and J genes are TRBV12-3 or TRBV12-4 and TRBJ2-3; D is possibly TRBD2 (6 bases). V shed 6 bases and J shed 1 base, with 17 bases lying between them. The CDR3 length is 16 residues. DNA of the CDR3: TGTGCCAGCAGATCCCTGGTATGGGGGGGCACAGATACGCAGTATTTT. It yields the protein CASRSLVWGGTDTQYF.

This clonotype was recorded many times. The rearrangement uses TRBV11-3 and TRBJ1-1; the D gene is possibly TRBD1 (5 bases). This CDR3 has 15 residues. Trimming removed 5 bases at V and 2 bases at J, with 15 bases between. Looked up from germline, CDR1 is SGHNT and CDR2 is YENEEA. CDR3: CASSPGRNFNTEAFF. DNA of the CDR3: TGTGCCAGCAGCCCAGGGAGGAACTTTAACACTGAAGCTTTCTTT.

There are a few counts of this clonotype. The chain couples TRBV29-1 to TRBJ1-1; D is unclear. Looked up from germline, CDR1 is SQVTM and CDR2 is ANQGSEA. V was shortened by 6 bases and J by 7 bases, with 18 bases between the two germline ends. CDR3 length equals 13 residues. CDR3 sequence: CSVSKAAIYEAFF. The CDR3 DNA is TGCAGCGTCTCGAAGGCAGCCATTTATGAAGCTTTCTTT.

The chain carries TRBV6-1 and TRBJ1-4, with unresolved D. This CDR3 is built from 15 residues. Germline V gene data show CDR1 as MNHNS and CDR2 as SASEGT. The V gene lost 4 bases and the J gene lost 0 bases, with 9 bases spanning the gap. CDR3 DNA sequence: TGTGCCAGCAGTGCCACGAAACCAACTAATGAAAAACTGTTTTTT. It encodes CASSATKPTNEKLFF.